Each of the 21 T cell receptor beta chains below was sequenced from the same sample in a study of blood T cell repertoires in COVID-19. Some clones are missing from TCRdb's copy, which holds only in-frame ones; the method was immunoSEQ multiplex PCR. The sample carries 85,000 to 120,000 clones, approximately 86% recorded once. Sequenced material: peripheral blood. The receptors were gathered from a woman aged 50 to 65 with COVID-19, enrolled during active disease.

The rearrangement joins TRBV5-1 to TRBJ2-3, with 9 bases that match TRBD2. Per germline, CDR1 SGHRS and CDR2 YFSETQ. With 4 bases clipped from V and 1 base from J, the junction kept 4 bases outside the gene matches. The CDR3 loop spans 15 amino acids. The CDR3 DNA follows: TGCGCCAGCAGCCCTCCTAGCGGGGGCACAGATACGCAGTATTTT. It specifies CASSPPSGGTDTQYF.

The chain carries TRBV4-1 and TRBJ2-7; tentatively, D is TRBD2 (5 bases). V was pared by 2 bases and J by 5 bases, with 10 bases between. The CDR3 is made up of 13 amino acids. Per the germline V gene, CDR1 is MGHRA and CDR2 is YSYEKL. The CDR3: CASSQNGKDEQYF. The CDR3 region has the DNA TGCGCCAGCAGCCAAAACGGGAAAGACGAGCAGTACTTC.

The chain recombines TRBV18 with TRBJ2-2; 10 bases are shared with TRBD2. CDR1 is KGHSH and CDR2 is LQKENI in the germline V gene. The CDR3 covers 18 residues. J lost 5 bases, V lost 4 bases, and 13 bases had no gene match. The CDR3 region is CASSRSGLAVNMTGELFF. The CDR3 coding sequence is TGTGCCAGCTCACGCAGCGGACTAGCGGTTAACATGACCGGGGAGCTGTTTTTT.

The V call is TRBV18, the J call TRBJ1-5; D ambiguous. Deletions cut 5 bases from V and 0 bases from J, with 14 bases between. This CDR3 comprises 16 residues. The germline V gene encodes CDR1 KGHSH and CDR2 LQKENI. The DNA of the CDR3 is TGTGCCAGCTCAACGGGAAATAGCTATAGCAATCAGCCCCAGCATTTT. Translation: CASSTGNSYSNQPQHF.

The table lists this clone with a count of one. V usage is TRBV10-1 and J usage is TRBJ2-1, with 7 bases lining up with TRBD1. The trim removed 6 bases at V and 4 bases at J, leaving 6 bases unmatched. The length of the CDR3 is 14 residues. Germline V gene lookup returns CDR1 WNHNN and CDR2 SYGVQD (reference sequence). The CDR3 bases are TGCGCCAGCAGCCCGGGACAGTCATACAATGAGCAGTTCTTC. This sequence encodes CASSPGQSYNEQFF.

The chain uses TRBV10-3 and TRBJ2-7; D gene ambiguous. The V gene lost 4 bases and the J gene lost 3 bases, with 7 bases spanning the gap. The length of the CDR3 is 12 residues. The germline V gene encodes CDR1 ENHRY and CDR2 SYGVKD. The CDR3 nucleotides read TGTGCCATCAGTGTTAACGGCTACGAGCAGTACTTC. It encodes CAISVNGYEQYF.

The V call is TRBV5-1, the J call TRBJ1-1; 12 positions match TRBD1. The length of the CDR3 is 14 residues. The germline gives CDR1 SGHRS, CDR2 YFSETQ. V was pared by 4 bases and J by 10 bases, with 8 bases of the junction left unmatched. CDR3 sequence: CASSGWDRGQGAFF. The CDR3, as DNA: TGCGCCAGCAGCGGGTGGGACAGGGGGCAAGGAGCTTTCTTT.

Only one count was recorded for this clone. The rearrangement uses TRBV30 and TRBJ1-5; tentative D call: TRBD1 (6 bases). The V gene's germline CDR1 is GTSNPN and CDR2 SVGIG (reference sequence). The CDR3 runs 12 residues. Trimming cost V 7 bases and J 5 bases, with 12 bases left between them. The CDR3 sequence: CALGHSDQPQHF. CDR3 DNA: TGTGCCTTGGGACATTCGGATCAGCCCCAGCATTTT.

CDR3 nucleotide sequence: TGTGCCGGAGGGGAGGGAGAAAAACTGTTTTTT. As protein: CAGGEGEKLFF. V is TRBV2 and J is TRBJ1-4, with a possible D match to TRBD1 (5 bases). The V gene's germline CDR1 is SNHLY and CDR2 FYNNEI. CDR3 length: 11 residues. Between the trimmed V and J ends, which lost 11 bases and 8 bases, there was a span of 12 bases.

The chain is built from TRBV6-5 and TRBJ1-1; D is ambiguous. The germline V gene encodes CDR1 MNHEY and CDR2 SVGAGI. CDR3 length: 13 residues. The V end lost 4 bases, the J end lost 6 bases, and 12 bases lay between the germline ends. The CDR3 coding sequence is TGTGCCAGCAGTTCCCCAGGAATAGCTGAAGCTTTCTTT. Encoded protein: CASSSPGIAEAFF.

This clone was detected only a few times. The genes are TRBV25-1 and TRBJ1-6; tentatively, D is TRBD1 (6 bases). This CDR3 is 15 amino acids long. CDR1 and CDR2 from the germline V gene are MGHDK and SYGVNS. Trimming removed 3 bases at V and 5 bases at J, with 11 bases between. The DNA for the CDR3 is TGTGCCAGCAGTGACGGACAGTATAATAATTCACCCCTCCACTTT. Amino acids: CASSDGQYNNSPLHF.

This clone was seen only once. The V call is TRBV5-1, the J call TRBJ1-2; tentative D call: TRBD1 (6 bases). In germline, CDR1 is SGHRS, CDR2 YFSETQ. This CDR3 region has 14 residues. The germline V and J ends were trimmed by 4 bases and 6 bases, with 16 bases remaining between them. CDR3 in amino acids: CASSGTGTPDGYTF. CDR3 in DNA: TGCGCCAGCAGCGGAACAGGGACCCCCGATGGCTACACCTTC.

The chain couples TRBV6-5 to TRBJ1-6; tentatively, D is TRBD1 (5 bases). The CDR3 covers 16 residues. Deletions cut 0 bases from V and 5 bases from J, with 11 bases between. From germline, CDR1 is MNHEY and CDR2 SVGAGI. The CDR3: CASSYSGGGNNSPLHF. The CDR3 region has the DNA TGTGCCAGCAGTTACTCGGGGGGGGGAAATAATTCACCCCTCCACTTT.

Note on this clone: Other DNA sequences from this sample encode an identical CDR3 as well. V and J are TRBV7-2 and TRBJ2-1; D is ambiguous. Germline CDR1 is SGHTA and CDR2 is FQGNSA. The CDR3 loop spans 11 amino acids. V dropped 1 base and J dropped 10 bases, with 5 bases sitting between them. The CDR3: CASSLVREQFF. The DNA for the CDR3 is TGTGCCAGCAGCTTAGTGAGGGAGCAGTTCTTC.

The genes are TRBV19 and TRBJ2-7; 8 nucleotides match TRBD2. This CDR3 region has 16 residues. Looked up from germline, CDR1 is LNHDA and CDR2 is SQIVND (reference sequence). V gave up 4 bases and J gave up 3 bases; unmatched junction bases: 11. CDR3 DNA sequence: TGTGCCAGTAGTAAGCCCCAGCGGGGGATAGGCTACGAGCAGTACTTC. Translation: CASSKPQRGIGYEQYF.

The CDR3 protein is CASRPQVNYGYTF. CDR3 bases: TGTGCCAGCAGGCCACAGGTGAACTATGGCTACACCTTC. V and J are TRBV12-3 or TRBV12-4 and TRBJ1-2; D is possibly TRBD1 (5 bases). There are 13 residues in the CDR3. Deletions cut 6 bases from V and 2 bases from J, with 10 bases between.

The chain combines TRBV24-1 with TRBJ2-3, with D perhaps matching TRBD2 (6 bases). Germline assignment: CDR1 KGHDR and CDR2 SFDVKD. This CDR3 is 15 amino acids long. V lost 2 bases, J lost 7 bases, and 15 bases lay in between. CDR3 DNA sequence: TGTGCCACCAGTGATTACCTGGACTATCAAAATACGCAGTATTTT. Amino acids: CATSDYLDYQNTQYF.

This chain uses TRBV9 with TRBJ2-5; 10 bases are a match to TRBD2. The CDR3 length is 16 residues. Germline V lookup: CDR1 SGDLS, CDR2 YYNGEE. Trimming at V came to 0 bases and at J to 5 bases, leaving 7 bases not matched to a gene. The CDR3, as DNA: TGTGCCAGCAGCGTAGGGGTAGCGGGGGGCACCGAGACCCAGTACTTC. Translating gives CASSVGVAGGTETQYF.

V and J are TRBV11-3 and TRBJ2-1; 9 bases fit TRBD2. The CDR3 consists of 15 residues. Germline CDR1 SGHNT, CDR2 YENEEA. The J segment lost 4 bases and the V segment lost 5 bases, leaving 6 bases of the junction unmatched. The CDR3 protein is CASSQAAGGYNEQFF. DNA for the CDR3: TGTGCCAGCAGCCAAGCGGCGGGGGGGTACAATGAGCAGTTCTTC.

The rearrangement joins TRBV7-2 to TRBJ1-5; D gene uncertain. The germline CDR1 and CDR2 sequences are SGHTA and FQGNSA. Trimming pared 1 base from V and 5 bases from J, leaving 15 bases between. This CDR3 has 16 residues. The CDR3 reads CASSLVARGGDQPQHF. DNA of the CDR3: TGTGCCAGCAGCTTAGTCGCCCGGGGTGGGGATCAGCCCCAGCATTTT.

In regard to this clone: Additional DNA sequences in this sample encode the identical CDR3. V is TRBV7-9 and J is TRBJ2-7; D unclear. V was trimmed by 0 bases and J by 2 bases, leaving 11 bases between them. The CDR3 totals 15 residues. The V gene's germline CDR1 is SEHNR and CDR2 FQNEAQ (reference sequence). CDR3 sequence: CASSLADSPTYEQYF. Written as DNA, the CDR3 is TGTGCCAGCAGCTTAGCGGATAGCCCGACCTACGAGCAGTACTTC.